The 23 T cell receptor beta chains reported below all come from one sample, sequenced in a study of blood T cell repertoires in COVID-19. Produced via immunoSEQ multiplex PCR; TCRdb's table is partial and in-frame only. The table lists around 140,000 clones, around nine tenths of them singletons. Sequencing was performed on peripheral blood. Receptors originate from a woman aged 50 to 60 with active or convalescent COVID-19.

The rearrangement joins TRBV6-5 to TRBJ2-5, with TRBD1 as a possible D gene (7 bases). The germline CDR1 and CDR2 sequences are MNHEY and SVGAGI. CDR3 length: 16 residues. The V and J ends lost 0 bases and 1 base respectively, with 12 bases between them. The CDR3 nucleotides read TGTGCCAGCAGTTACTCTGGGCAGGGGGGCCAAGAGACCCAGTACTTC. This sequence encodes CASSYSGQGGQETQYF.

The chain links TRBV14 to TRBJ2-1; unclear D gene. Trimming removed 0 bases from V and 5 bases from J, with 8 bases in between. The CDR3 has 14 amino acids. From germline, CDR1 is SGHDN and CDR2 FVKESK. CDR3 sequence reads: CASSQEASNNEQFF. CDR3 DNA sequence: TGTGCCAGCAGCCAAGAGGCCAGTAACAATGAGCAGTTCTTC.

This chain links TRBV9 with TRBJ2-7; 10 nucleotides line up with TRBD2. The V gene's germline CDR1 is SGDLS and CDR2 YYNGEE. The CDR3 loop spans 17 amino acids. Trimming at V came to 0 bases and at J to 5 bases, leaving 11 bases not matched to a gene. The CDR3 coding sequence is TGTGCCAGCAGCGTAGCTGGTCTAGCGGGAGACTTGGACGAGCAGTACTTC. Protein product: CASSVAGLAGDLDEQYF.

This chain connects TRBV19 to TRBJ2-1; 11 nucleotides match TRBD1. V lost 4 bases to trimming and J lost 8 bases; unmatched junction nucleotides: 10. The CDR3 is 16 residues long. Germline assignment: CDR1 LNHDA and CDR2 SQIVND (reference sequence). The CDR3 protein is CASSNLPGQGDYEQFF. For the CDR3, the DNA is TGTGCCAGTAGTAATTTGCCGGGACAGGGGGATTATGAGCAGTTCTTC.

This clone was seen a handful of times. V is TRBV6-2 or TRBV6-3 and J is TRBJ1-4; TRBD1 matches at 8 bases. Germline assignment: CDR1 MNHEY and CDR2 SVGEGT. Trimming cost V 8 bases and J 7 bases; bases outside gene matches: 9. The CDR3 has 14 amino acids. In nucleotides, the CDR3 is TGTGCCAGCGGTTCAAATACAGGGGGTGAAAAACTGTTTTTT. Its translation: CASGSNTGGEKLFF.

The chain recombines TRBV3-1 (or the pseudogene TRBV3-2) with TRBJ2-1; D might be TRBD2 (6 bases). Deletions cut 3 bases from V and 7 bases from J, with 13 bases between. CDR3 length equals 14 residues. Germline V gene sequence: CDR1 LGHDT, CDR2 YNNKEL (reference sequence). CDR3 bases: TGTGCCAGCAGCCAGAAGCGGGTTTCGAATGAGCAGTTCTTC. Its translation: CASSQKRVSNEQFF.

As for this clone: The sample holds other DNA sequences that translate to the same CDR3. The chain has TRBV11-2 and TRBJ2-3; TRBD1 is a possible D gene (6 bases). V lost 5 bases and J 2 bases, leaving 11 bases between the germline ends. The CDR3 length is 14 residues. Germline loops: CDR1 SGHAT, CDR2 FQNNGV. The CDR3 spells CASSKTGPTDTQYF. The CDR3 DNA reads as TGTGCCAGCAGCAAGACAGGCCCCACAGATACGCAGTATTTT.

The CDR3 region is CASSQSQQGRAREQYF. CDR3 nucleotide sequence: TGTGCCAGCAGCCAATCCCAACAGGGTCGTGCGAGGGAGCAGTACTTC. V and J are TRBV3-1 (or the pseudogene TRBV3-2) and TRBJ2-7; weak D call: TRBD1 (6 bases). Trimming left V 2 bases short and J 7 bases short, with 21 bases between. Germline CDR1 LGHDT, CDR2 YNNKEL (reference sequence). This CDR3 has 16 amino acids.

The chain combines TRBV6-2 or TRBV6-3 with TRBJ2-3; D possibly corresponds to TRBD2 (5 bases). The V end was cut by 5 bases, the J end by 2 bases, with 11 bases between. The germline CDR1 and CDR2 sequences are MNHEY and SVGEGT. The CDR3 is 14 residues long. CDR3: CASSEGRATDTQYF. The CDR3 region has the DNA TGTGCCAGCAGTGAGGGTAGGGCCACAGATACGCAGTATTTT.

The rearrangement uses TRBV19 and TRBJ2-7, with TRBD2 identical over 8 bases. In germline, CDR1 is LNHDA, CDR2 SQIVND (reference sequence). The CDR3 is 13 amino acids. The ends lost 5 bases at V and 3 bases at J; junction bases unmatched: 3. The CDR3 loop is CASSRGGYYEQYF. The CDR3 region has the DNA TGTGCCAGTAGTCGCGGGGGGTACTACGAGCAGTACTTC.

The chain employs TRBV19 and TRBJ2-2, with D possibly TRBD2 on 6 matching bases. V was trimmed by 7 bases and J by 1 base, leaving 10 bases between them. Germline V lookup: CDR1 LNHDA, CDR2 SQIVND (reference sequence). The CDR3 covers 14 residues. The DNA of the CDR3 is TGTGCCAGTAACAGGCGGGAGAACACCGGGGAGCTGTTTTTT. It codes for CASNRRENTGELFF. Drawing the rest from reference TRBV19 and TRBJ2-2, the complete variable domain is DGGITQSPKYLFRKEGQNVTLSCEQNLNHDAMYWYRQDPGQGLRLIYYSQIVNDFQKGDIAEGYSVSREKKESFPLTVTSAQKNPTAFYLCASNRRENTGELFFGEGSRLTVL.

The V gene is TRBV28, the J gene TRBJ2-5; 9 bases map to TRBD1. The CDR3 covers 15 residues. CDR1 is MDHEN, CDR2 SYDVKM, per germline. V dropped 2 bases and J dropped 4; count of bases not matched to a gene: 5. The CDR3 DNA sequence: TGTGCCAGCAGTTTAGGGACAGGGCAACTAGAGACCCAGTACTTC. This translates into CASSLGTGQLETQYF.

This clone was detected only once. CDR3 residues: CASSEPGTGATDTQYF. The CDR3 nucleotides are TGTGCCAGCAGTGAGCCCGGGACAGGAGCCACAGATACGCAGTATTTT. The chain is built from TRBV25-1 and TRBJ2-3, with 8 positions matching TRBD1. V shed 3 bases, J shed 2 bases, and the junction held 7 bases outside the gene matches. Germline CDR1 and CDR2: MGHDK and SYGVNS. This CDR3 region has 16 residues. Filled out from reference TRBV25-1 and TRBJ2-3, the complete variable domain reads EADIYQTPRYLVIGTGKKITLECSQTMGHDKMYWYQQDPGMELHLIHYSYGVNSTEKGDLSSESTVSRIRTEHFPLTLESARPSHTSQYLCASSEPGTGATDTQYFGPGTRLTVL.

As concerns this clone: Different DNA sequences within this sample yield the same CDR3. The chain uses TRBV6-5 and TRBJ2-2; D gene ambiguous. The V and J ends lost 2 bases and 2 bases respectively, with 12 bases between them. The CDR3 totals 16 residues. Looked up from germline, CDR1 is MNHEY and CDR2 is SVGAGI. CDR3 DNA sequence: TGTGCCAGCAGTTACCGCCCAGGTGGTAACACCGGGGAGCTGTTTTTT. Translating it yields CASSYRPGGNTGELFF.

This clone was detected only once. The chain joins TRBV6-2 or TRBV6-3 to TRBJ2-7; perhaps TRBD1 as D (6 bases). Germline V lookup: CDR1 MNHEY, CDR2 SVGEGT. Trimming shortened V by 4 bases and J by 1 base, and 11 bases separated the two germline ends. This CDR3 has 14 residues. The CDR3 is CASSSSGTSYEQYF. The CDR3 DNA reads TGTGCCAGCAGTTCTTCCGGGACATCCTACGAGCAGTACTTC.

The chain employs TRBV30 and TRBJ1-5, with D possibly TRBD1 on 5 matching bases. Per the germline V gene, CDR1 is GTSNPN and CDR2 is SVGIG (reference sequence). The CDR3 is 14 residues long. The V gene lost 5 bases and the J gene lost 2 bases, with 13 bases spanning the gap. The CDR3 region is CAWDGGNGNQPQHF. DNA for the CDR3: TGTGCCTGGGACGGGGGTAACGGCAATCAGCCCCAGCATTTT.

The chain has TRBV18 and TRBJ1-2, with D possibly TRBD1 on 6 matching bases. There are 16 residues in the CDR3. The germline V gene encodes CDR1 KGHSH and CDR2 LQKENI. The germline V and J ends were trimmed by 4 bases and 3 bases, with 18 bases remaining between them. CDR3 protein: CASSLESGGSDYGYTF. The CDR3 DNA follows: TGTGCCAGCTCACTCGAATCGGGGGGCTCGGACTATGGCTACACCTTC.

This chain uses TRBV27 with TRBJ1-4; D gene ambiguous. Germline V gene lookup returns CDR1 MNHEY and CDR2 SMNVEV (reference sequence). This CDR3 has 15 residues. Trimming cost V 3 bases and J 1 base, with 9 bases left between them. The CDR3 loop is CASSLIGETNEKLFF. The DNA for the CDR3 is TGTGCCAGCAGTTTGATCGGGGAAACTAATGAAAAACTGTTTTTT.

The V gene is TRBV15, the J gene TRBJ2-1; D is unclear. The CDR3 has 14 residues. With 2 bases removed from V and 7 bases from J, the gap between germline ends came to 12 bases. Germline V gene data show CDR1 as LNHNV and CDR2 as YYDKDF (reference sequence). CDR3 nucleotide sequence: TGTGCCACCAGCAGACATCAGAAAGCGAATGAGCAGTTCTTC. Translated, it gives CATSRHQKANEQFF.

This clone was seen just once. The rearrangement joins TRBV9 to TRBJ2-1; perhaps TRBD2 as D (5 bases). The CDR3 extends over 16 amino acids. V lost 3 bases and J lost 2, with 15 bases in between. Looked up from germline, CDR1 is SGDLS and CDR2 is YYNGEE. CDR3 region: CASSEGDWNTYNEQFF. The CDR3 nucleotides are TGTGCCAGCAGCGAGGGAGACTGGAATACCTACAATGAGCAGTTCTTC.

This CDR3 reads CASSLRQGKNTEAFF. Here the CDR3 DNA reads TGTGCCAGCAGCTTACGTCAGGGTAAAAACACTGAAGCTTTCTTT. The rearrangement uses TRBV7-6 and TRBJ1-1; TRBD1 might be the D (5 bases). Germline values: CDR1 SGHVS, CDR2 FNYEAQ. V was cut by 2 bases and J by 2 bases, with 12 bases left in between. This CDR3 has 15 amino acids.

J is TRBJ2-7 and V is TRBV7-9; weak D call: TRBD1 (6 bases). Trimming took off 2 bases at V and 3 bases at J, with 17 bases between the two ends. Germline assignment: CDR1 SEHNR and CDR2 FQNEAQ (reference sequence). The CDR3 consists of 16 residues. CDR3 nucleotide sequence: TGTGCCAGCAGCTTATCAACAGGGTTGGAAGGCTACGAGCAGTACTTC. As protein: CASSLSTGLEGYEQYF.

The chain has TRBV7-9 and TRBJ1-2; a weak D match, TRBD1 (5 bases). Germline CDR1 and CDR2: SEHNR and FQNEAQ (reference sequence). The CDR3 runs to 14 residues. V was shortened by 7 bases and J by 4 bases, with 16 bases between the two germline ends. The chain's CDR3 is CASTRPGRPYGYTF. Here the CDR3 DNA reads TGTGCCAGCACTCGGCCAGGGCGCCCCTATGGCTACACCTTC.